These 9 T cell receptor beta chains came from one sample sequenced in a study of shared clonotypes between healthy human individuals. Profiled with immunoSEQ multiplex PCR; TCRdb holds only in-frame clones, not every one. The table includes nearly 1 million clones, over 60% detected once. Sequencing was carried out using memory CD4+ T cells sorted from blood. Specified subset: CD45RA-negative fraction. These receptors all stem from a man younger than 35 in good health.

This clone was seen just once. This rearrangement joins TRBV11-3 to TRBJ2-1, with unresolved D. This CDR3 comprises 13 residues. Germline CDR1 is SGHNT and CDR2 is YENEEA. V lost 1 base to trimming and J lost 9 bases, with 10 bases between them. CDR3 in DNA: TGTGCCAGCAGCTTAGGACCCGTAAGTGAGCAGTTCTTC. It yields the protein CASSLGPVSEQFF.

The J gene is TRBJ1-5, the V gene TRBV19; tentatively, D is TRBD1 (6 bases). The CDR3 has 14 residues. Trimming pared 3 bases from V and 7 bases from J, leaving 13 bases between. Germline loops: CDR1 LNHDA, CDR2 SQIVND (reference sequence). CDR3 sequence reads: CASSIGGSRQPQHF. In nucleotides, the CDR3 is TGTGCCAGTAGTATTGGGGGCAGCCGGCAGCCCCAGCATTTT.

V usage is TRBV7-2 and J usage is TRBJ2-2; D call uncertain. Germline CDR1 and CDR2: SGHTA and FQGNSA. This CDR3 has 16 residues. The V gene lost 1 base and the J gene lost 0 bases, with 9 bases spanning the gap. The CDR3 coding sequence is TGTGCCAGCAGCTTAGGGCAGCGACCGAACACCGGGGAGCTGTTTTTT. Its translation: CASSLGQRPNTGELFF.

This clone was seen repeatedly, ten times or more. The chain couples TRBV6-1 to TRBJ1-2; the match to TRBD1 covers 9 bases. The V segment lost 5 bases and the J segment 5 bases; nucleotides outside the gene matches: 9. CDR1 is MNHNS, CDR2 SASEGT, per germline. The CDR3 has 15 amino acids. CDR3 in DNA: TGTGCCAGCAGTTGGCCCGGACAGGGGTTGTATGGCTACACCTTC. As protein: CASSWPGQGLYGYTF.

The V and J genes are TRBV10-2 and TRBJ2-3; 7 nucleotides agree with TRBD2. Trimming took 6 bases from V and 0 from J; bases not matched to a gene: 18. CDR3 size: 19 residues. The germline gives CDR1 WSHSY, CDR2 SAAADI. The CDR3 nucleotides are TGCGCCAGCAGCCCCCAGGGTAGCGGGTCAATGCCTAGCACAGATACGCAGTATTTT. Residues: CASSPQGSGSMPSTDTQYF.

The CDR3 loop reads CASTPEGTQYF. CDR3 in DNA: TGTGCCAGCACCCCAGAGGGGACCCAGTACTTC. The rearrangement links TRBV7-9 to TRBJ2-5, with D perhaps TRBD2 (5 bases). Germline CDR1 is SEHNR and CDR2 is FQNEAQ (reference sequence). CDR3 length: 11 residues. Trimming stripped 7 bases from V and 7 bases from J, with 10 bases between.

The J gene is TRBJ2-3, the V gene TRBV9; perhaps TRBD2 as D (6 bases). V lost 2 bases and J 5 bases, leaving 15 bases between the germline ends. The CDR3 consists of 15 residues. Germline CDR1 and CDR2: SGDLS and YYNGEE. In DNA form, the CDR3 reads TGTGCCAGCAGCGTGAAGGAGGGGAGGATAGATACGCAGTATTTT. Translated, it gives CASSVKEGRIDTQYF.

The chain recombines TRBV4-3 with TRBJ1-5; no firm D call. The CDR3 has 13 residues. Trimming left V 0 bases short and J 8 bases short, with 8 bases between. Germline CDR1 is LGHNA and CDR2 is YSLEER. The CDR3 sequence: CASSQELGKPQHF. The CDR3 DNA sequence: TGCGCCAGCAGCCAAGAATTGGGGAAGCCCCAGCATTTT.

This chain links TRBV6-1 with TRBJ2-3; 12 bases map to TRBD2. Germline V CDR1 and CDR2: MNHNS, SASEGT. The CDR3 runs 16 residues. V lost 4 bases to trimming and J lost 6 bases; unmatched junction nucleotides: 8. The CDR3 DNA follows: TGTGCCAGCAGTGCGCGACTAGCGGGAGTTGGGGATACGCAGTATTTT. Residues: CASSARLAGVGDTQYF.